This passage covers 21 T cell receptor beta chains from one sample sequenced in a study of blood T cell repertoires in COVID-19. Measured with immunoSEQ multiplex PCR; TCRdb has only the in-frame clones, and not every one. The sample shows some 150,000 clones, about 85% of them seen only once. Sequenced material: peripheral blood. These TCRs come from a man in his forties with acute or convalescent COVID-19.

CDR3 region: CASRRDGSYEQYF. In DNA, the CDR3 is TGTGCCAGCCGAAGGGACGGGAGCTACGAGCAGTACTTC. This chain uses TRBV25-1 with TRBJ2-7; D might be TRBD2 (6 bases). This CDR3 comprises 13 residues. V was trimmed by 8 bases and J by 3 bases, leaving 14 bases between them. CDR1 is MGHDK, CDR2 SYGVNS, per germline.

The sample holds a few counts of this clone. Here the CDR3 reads CASSLRGVTNEKLFF. The CDR3, as DNA: TGTGCCAGCAGCCTCCGGGGGGTTACTAATGAAAAACTGTTTTTT. The V call is TRBV7-9, the J call TRBJ1-4; the D gene is possibly TRBD1 (5 bases). CDR3 size: 15 residues. Trimming shortened V by 5 bases and J by 2 bases, and 12 bases separated the two germline ends. From germline, CDR1 is SEHNR and CDR2 FQNEAQ (reference sequence).

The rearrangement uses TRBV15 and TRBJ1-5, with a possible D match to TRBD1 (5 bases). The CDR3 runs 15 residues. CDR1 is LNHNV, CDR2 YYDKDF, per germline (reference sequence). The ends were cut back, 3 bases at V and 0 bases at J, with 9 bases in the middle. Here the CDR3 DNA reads TGTGCCACCAGCAGGATAGACAGTAGCAATCAGCCCCAGCATTTT. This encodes CATSRIDSSNQPQHF.

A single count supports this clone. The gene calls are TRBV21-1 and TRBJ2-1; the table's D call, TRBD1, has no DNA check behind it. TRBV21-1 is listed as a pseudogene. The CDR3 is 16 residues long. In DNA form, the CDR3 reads TGTGCCAGCAGCGCCCGACAGGGCCCCCGGTCGAATGAGCAGTTCTTC. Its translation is CASSARQGPRSNEQFF.

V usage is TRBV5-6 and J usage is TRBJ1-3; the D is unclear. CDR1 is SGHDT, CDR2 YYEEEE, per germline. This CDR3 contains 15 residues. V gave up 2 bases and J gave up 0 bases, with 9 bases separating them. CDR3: CASSFGRSSGNTIYF. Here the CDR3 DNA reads TGTGCCAGCAGCTTTGGAAGGAGCTCTGGAAACACCATATATTTT. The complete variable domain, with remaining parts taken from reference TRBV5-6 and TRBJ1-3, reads DAGVTQSPTHLIKTRGQQVTLRCSPKSGHDTVSWYQQALGQGPQFIFQYYEEEERQRGNFPDRFSGHQFPNYSSELNVNALLLGDSALYLCASSFGRSSGNTIYFGEGSWLTVV.

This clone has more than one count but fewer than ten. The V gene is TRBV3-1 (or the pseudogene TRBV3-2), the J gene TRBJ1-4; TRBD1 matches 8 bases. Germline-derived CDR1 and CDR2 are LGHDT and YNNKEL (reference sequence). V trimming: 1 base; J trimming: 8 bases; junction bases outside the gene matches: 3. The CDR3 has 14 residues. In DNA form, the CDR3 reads TGTGCCAGCAGCCAAGGGACAGGGCGCGAAAAACTGTTTTTT. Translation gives CASSQGTGREKLFF.

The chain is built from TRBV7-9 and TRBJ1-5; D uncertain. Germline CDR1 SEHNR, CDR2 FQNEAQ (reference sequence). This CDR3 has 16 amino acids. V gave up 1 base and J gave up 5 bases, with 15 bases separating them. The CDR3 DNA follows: TGTGCCAGCAGCTTAGGTGATGGGAGGCCCGATCAGCCCCAGCATTTT. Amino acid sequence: CASSLGDGRPDQPQHF.

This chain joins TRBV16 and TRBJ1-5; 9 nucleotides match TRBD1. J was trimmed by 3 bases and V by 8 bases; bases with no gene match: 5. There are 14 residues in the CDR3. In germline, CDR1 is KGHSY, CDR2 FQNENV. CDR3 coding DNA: TGTGCCAGCGTCGGGACAGGGATCAATCAGCCCCAGCATTTT. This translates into CASVGTGINQPQHF.

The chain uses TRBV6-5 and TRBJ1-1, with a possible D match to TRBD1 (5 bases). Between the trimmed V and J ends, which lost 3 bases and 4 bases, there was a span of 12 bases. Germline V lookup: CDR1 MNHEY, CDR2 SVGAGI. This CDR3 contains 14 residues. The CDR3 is CASSYQWGGTEAFF. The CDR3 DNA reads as TGTGCCAGCAGTTATCAGTGGGGCGGCACTGAAGCTTTCTTT.

The CDR3: CASSFPSGADTQYF. The CDR3 DNA reads as TGTGCCAGCAGCTTCCCATCGGGGGCAGATACGCAGTATTTT. V usage is TRBV5-5 and J usage is TRBJ2-3, with D tentatively TRBD2 (6 bases). The CDR3 spans 14 residues. V lost 2 bases and J 4 bases, leaving 11 bases between the germline ends. The germline gives CDR1 SGHKS, CDR2 YYEKEE (reference sequence).

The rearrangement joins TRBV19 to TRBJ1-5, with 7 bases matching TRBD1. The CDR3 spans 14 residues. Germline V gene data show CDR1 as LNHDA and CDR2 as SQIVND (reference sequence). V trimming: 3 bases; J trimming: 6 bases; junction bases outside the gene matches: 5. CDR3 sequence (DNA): TGTGCCAGTAGTATCGACAGGGTTATTCAGCCCCAGCATTTT. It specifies CASSIDRVIQPQHF.

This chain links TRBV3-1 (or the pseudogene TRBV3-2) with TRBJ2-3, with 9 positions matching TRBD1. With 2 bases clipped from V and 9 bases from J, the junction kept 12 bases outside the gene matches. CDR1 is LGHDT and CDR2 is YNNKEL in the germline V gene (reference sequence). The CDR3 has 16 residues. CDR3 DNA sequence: TGTGCCAGCAGCCAACGAGGGGGGACAGGGATTGGAACGCAGTATTTT. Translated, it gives CASSQRGGTGIGTQYF.

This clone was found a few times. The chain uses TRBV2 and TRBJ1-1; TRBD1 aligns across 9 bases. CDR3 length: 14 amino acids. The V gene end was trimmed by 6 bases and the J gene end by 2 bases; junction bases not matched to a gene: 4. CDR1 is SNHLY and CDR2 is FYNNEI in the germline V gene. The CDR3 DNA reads TGTGCCAGCAGCGTGACAGGGGGAAACACTGAAGCTTTCTTT. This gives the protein CASSVTGGNTEAFF.

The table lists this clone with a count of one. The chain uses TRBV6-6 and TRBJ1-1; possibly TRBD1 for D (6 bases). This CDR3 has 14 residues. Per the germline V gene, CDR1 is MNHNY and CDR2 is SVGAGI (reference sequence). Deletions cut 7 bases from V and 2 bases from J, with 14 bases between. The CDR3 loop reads CASTLGGSNTEAFF. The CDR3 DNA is TGTGCCAGCACCTTAGGGGGATCTAACACTGAAGCTTTCTTT.

The CDR3 DNA reads TGTGCCAGCAGAGGAAGGGGGACAGGGGCCTACAATGAGCAGTTCTTC. As protein: CASRGRGTGAYNEQFF. The J gene is TRBJ2-1, the V gene TRBV27; TRBD1 matches 10 bases. V lost 6 bases, J lost 2 bases, and 7 bases stayed unmatched. The CDR3 loop spans 16 amino acids. Germline CDR1 and CDR2: MNHEY and SMNVEV (reference sequence).

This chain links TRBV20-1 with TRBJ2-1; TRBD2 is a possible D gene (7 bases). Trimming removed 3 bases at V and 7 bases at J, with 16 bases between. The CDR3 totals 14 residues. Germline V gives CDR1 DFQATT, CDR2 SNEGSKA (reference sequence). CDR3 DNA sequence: TGCAGTGCTAGTCCTGGGAGGGGGAGTAATGAGCAGTTCTTC. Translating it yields CSASPGRGSNEQFF.

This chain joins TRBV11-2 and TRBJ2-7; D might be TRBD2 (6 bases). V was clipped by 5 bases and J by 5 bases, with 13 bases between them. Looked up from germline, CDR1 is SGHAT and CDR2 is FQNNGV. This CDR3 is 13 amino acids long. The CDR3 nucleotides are TGTGCCAGCAGCGCAACCGGCGGGAACGAGCAGTACTTC. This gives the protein CASSATGGNEQYF.

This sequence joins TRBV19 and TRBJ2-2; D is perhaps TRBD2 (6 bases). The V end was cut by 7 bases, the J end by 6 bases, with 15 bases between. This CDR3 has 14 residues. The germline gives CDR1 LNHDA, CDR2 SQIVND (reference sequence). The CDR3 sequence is CASKVTGGAGELFF. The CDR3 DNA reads TGTGCCAGTAAAGTCACAGGAGGGGCCGGGGAGCTGTTTTTT.

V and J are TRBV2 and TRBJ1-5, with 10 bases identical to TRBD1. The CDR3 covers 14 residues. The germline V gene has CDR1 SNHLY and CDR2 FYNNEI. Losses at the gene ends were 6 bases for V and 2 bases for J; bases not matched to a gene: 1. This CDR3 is CASSGTGGNQPQHF. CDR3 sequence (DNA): TGTGCCAGCAGCGGGACAGGGGGCAATCAGCCCCAGCATTTT.

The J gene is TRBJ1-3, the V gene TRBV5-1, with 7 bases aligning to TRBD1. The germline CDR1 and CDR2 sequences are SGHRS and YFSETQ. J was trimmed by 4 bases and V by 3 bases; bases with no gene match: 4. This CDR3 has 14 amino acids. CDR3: CASSSGGVGNTIYF. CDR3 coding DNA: TGCGCCAGCAGCTCAGGGGGAGTCGGAAACACCATATATTTT.

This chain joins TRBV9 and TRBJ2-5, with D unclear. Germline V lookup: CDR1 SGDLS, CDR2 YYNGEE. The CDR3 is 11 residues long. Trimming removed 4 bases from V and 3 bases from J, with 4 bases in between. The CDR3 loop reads CASSLEETQYF. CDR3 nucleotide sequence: TGTGCCAGCAGCCTCGAAGAGACCCAGTACTTC.